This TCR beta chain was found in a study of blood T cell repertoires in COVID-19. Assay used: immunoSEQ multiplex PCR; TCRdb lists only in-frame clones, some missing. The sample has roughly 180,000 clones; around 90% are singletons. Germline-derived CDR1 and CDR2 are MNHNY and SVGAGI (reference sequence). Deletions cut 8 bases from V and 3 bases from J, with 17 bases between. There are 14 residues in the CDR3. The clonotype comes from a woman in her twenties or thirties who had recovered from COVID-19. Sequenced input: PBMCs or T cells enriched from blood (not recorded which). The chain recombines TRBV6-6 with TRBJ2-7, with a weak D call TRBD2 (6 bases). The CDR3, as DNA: TGTGCCAGCCGGGGGACGGCAAGTCGCTACGAGCAGTACTTC. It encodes CASRGTASRYEQYF.